These T cell receptor beta chains were read from a single sample in a study of post-analysis software for immune sequencing data. TCRdb passed the PCR reads through MiXCR, listing each CDR3 protein once. The table lists roughly 540,000 distinct CDR3 sequences, about a third of them singletons, with 5% to 6% in the top ten. The sequenced sample consisted of blood. Source of these receptors: a girl aged 2 to 17 with multiple sclerosis. The CDR3 runs from the conserved cysteine through the conserved F or W. A D gene is named only where the DNA matches it firmly. Size tells how often a clone was seen (once, few, many) or the class of an expanded clone, and some rows leave it out.

v_call,j_call,d_call,clone_size,cdr3_nt,cdr3_aa
TRBV6-6,TRBJ2-4,-,-,TGTGCCACCCACGAAACCACCAAAAACATTCAGTACTTC,CATHETTKNIQYF
TRBV10-3,TRBJ2-1,TRBD2,-,TGTGCCATCGGTGAGGCCGGGAGGACATTCAATGAGCAGTTCTTC,CAIGEAGRTFNEQFF
TRBV9,TRBJ1-2,-,few,TGTGCCAGCAGCGTAGATCAACAGGCATACTATGGCTACACCTTC,CASSVDQQAYYGYTF
TRBV13,TRBJ2-2,-,few,TGTGCCAGCAGCTTACGTCAAACGAACACCGGGGAGCTGTTTTTT,CASSLRQTNTGELFF
TRBV18,TRBJ2-3,TRBD1,few,TGTGCCAGCTCATCGGACAGGGGGGCAGATACGCAGTATTTT,CASSSDRGADTQYF
TRBV6-1,TRBJ1-5,-,-,TGTGCCAGCAACCGGGGGGGGCAGGCACGAAACAATCAGCCCCAGCATTTT,CASNRGGQARNNQPQHF
TRBV5-8,TRBJ2-7,-,-,TGTGCCAACTACGAGCAGTACTTC,CANYEQYF
TRBV20-1,TRBJ1-5,TRBD1,-,TGCAGTGCTTCCCGAGGACGGGACAGGCGTCAGCCCCAGCATTTT,CSASRGRDRRQPQHF
TRBV20-1,TRBJ2-1,TRBD2,-,TGCAGTGCCGGGGGGGGCGCGGGCCCAGGAGAGCAGTTCTTC,CSAGGGAGPGEQFF
TRBV20-1,TRBJ2-1,TRBD2,-,TGCAGTGCTAGCCCCGCAGCTGCACAGGGACTAGGGCCCGCCGAGGGGCAGTTCTTC,CSASPAAAQGLGPAEGQFF
TRBV9,TRBJ2-2,TRBD2,-,TGTGCCAGCAGCGGGAGTAGCGGGGGCACCTTCACCGGGGAGCTGTTTTTT,CASSGSSGGTFTGELFF
TRBV5-1,TRBJ1-1,TRBD1,few,TGCGCCAGCACCGCCGGGACAGGACTTGCTCGGAGCACTGAAGCTTTCTTT,CASTAGTGLARSTEAFF
TRBV20-1,TRBJ2-5,TRBD2,few,TGCAGTGCTAGCCGGACTAGCCTGTACCAAGAGACCCAGTACTTC,CSASRTSLYQETQYF
TRBV5-1,TRBJ2-4,TRBD1,-,TGCGCCAGCAGCATCGCCGGGACAGGGGTTGGGTCCAAAAACATTCAGTACTTC,CASSIAGTGVGSKNIQYF
TRBV5-1,TRBJ2-7,-,-,TGCGCCAGCAGCACTAAAGGAGGCCCCTACGAGCAGTACTTC,CASSTKGGPYEQYF
TRBV6-1,TRBJ1-2,-,-,TGTGCCAGCAGTAAGCAAGGGACCCCTAACTATGGCTACACCTTC,CASSKQGTPNYGYTF
TRBV7-6,TRBJ2-1,-,few,TGTGCCAGCAGCTCGGCACAGGGATACAATGAGCAGTTCTTC,CASSSAQGYNEQFF
TRBV5-4,TRBJ1-2,-,once,TGTGCCAGCAGCCCGGACCAAGCGGCTAACTATGGCTACACCTTC,CASSPDQAANYGYTF
TRBV5-1,TRBJ1-2,TRBD1,-,TGCGCCAGCAGCCTGGCCCGGACAGGGGGCGAGAAGGAAGGCTACACCTTC,CASSLARTGGEKEGYTF
TRBV6-1,TRBJ2-7,TRBD1,-,TGTGCCAGCAGAGGGACAGGGTTCTACGAGCAGTACTTC,CASRGTGFYEQYF
TRBV20-1,TRBJ2-5,TRBD2,once,TGCAGTGCTAGTAAGCGGGGGTCCTCCCAAGGGACCCAGTACTTC,CSASKRGSSQGTQYF
TRBV4-1,TRBJ2-4,-,once,TGCGCCAGCAGCCATCCGGCAAAACTAGCCAAAAACATTCAGTACTTC,CASSHPAKLAKNIQYF
TRBV6-1,TRBJ2-5,TRBD2,few,TGTGCCAGCAGTGAAACCGGGACTAGTCAAGAGACCCAGTACTTC,CASSETGTSQETQYF
TRBV12-3/TRBV12-4,TRBJ1-1,-,-,TGTGCCAGCAGCTCCGACGGCCGAACTGAAGCTTTCTTT,CASSSDGRTEAFF
TRBV2,TRBJ1-1,-,once,TGTGCCAGCAGCCGAAGGGCAGGTTGGACTGAAGCTTTCTTT,CASSRRAGWTEAFF
TRBV29-1,TRBJ1-1,-,-,TGCAGCGGTTCAGGGATTGGCACTGAAGCTTTCTTT,CSGSGIGTEAFF